These T cell receptor beta chains were read from a single sample in a study of cytomegalovirus exposure and HLA in healthy donors. Sequenced by immunoSEQ multiplex PCR; TCRdb stores in-frame clones only, minus some. This table holds roughly 57,000 clones, roughly 79% found once. Sequenced material: PBMCs. The receptor source for this set is a man aged 50-60 years in good health and CMV-seronegative. CDR3s include the opening cysteine and the closing phenylalanine or tryptophan. D genes are given only for firm matches. Some rows mark clone size as missing; the rest say once, few, many or name a class of expanded clone.

CDR3 length | J gene | V gene | D gene | clone size | CDR3 DNA | CDR3 protein
14 | TRBJ2-7 | TRBV5-1 | NA | NA | TGCGCCAGCAGCTTGGATCAGGGAGGCTACGAGCAGTACTTC | CASSLDQGGYEQYF
14 | TRBJ1-6 | TRBV14 | TRBD1 | NA | TGTGCCAGCAGCCAAATGGACAGGGGGGCACCCCTCCACTTT | CASSQMDRGAPLHF
16 | TRBJ1-4 | TRBV19 | NA | NA | TGTGCCAGTCTCCGTGGAAAGGGGGTAACTAATGAAAAACTGTTTTTT | CASLRGKGVTNEKLFF
15 | TRBJ1-6 | TRBV11-2 | NA | NA | TGTGCCAGCAGCTTAGTCGATGGTGGAGTATCACCCCTCCACTTT | CASSLVDGGVSPLHF
16 | TRBJ2-1 | TRBV2 | TRBD2 | NA | TGTGCCAGCAGTGAGAGACTAGCGCTTGCGTACAATGAGCAGTTCTTC | CASSERLALAYNEQFF
15 | TRBJ2-3 | TRBV7-8 | NA | NA | TGTGCCAGCAGCCTACCACTAGCCCAAGGGAATACGCAGTATTTT | CASSLPLAQGNTQYF
18 | TRBJ1-5 | TRBV28 | TRBD1 | NA | TGTGCCAGCAGTTCCCCTTATTTTTCGGGACAGGGCCTTCAGCCCCAGCATTTT | CASSSPYFSGQGLQPQHF
15 | TRBJ1-5 | TRBV7-6 | NA | NA | TGTGCCAGCAGCTTAGGGGCAGATAGCAATCAGCCCCAGCATTTT | CASSLGADSNQPQHF
14 | TRBJ1-5 | TRBV7-3 | TRBD1 | NA | TGTGCCAGCAGCTCAGACAGGGTGGGGCAGCCCCAGCATTTT | CASSSDRVGQPQHF
12 | TRBJ2-7 | TRBV29-1 | TRBD1 | NA | TGCAGCGTTGGGACAGGGACCTACGAGCAGTACTTC | CSVGTGTYEQYF
13 | TRBJ2-7 | TRBV11-2 | NA | NA | TGTGCCAGCAGCTTAGACTACCGCTACGAGCAGTACTTC | CASSLDYRYEQYF
15 | TRBJ2-7 | TRBV4-2 | TRBD2 | few | TGTGCCAGCAGCCCTACTAGCGGGGGGATCTACGAGCAGTACTTC | CASSPTSGGIYEQYF
15 | TRBJ2-3 | TRBV6-6 | TRBD2 | NA | TGTGCCAGCAGTTACCCGCGGGGGGACACAGATACGCAGTATTTT | CASSYPRGDTDTQYF
14 | TRBJ2-3 | TRBV30 | TRBD2 | NA | TGTGCCGGCCGGTGGAGCGGGGGCGGGGACACGCAGTATTTT | CAGRWSGGGDTQYF
17 | TRBJ1-6 | TRBV10-3 | TRBD1 | NA | TGTGCCATCAAGGGAGACCGGGACAGGGTGCATAATTCACCCCTCCACTTT | CAIKGDRDRVHNSPLHF
15 | TRBJ2-3 | TRBV28 | NA | NA | TGTGCCAGCAGTTTTCAGGACAGATCCACAGATACGCAGTATTTT | CASSFQDRSTDTQYF
17 | TRBJ1-2 | TRBV7-2 | NA | NA | TGTGCCAGCAGCTTAGGATCGGGGGGCAGGGTCAGCTATGGCTACACCTTC | CASSLGSGGRVSYGYTF
17 | TRBJ2-2 | TRBV4-1 | NA | NA | TGCGCCAGCAGCCAAGACCCGGCAGGGGCGAACACCGGGGAGCTGTTTTTT | CASSQDPAGANTGELFF
14 | TRBJ2-5 | TRBV7-9 | TRBD2 | once | TGTGCCAGCACCCAGGGCGGGGGACAAGAGACCCAGTACTTC | CASTQGGGQETQYF
14 | TRBJ2-2 | TRBV7-3 | NA | NA | TGTGCCAGCACCATTAAGTCAGGGTCCGGGGAGCTGTTTTTT | CASTIKSGSGELFF
18 | TRBJ2-2 | TRBV7-9 | TRBD2 | NA | TGTGCCAGCAGCTCAACCGGGACTAGCGGGGGGGCCCTCGGGAAGCTGTTTTTT | CASSSTGTSGGALGKLFF
15 | TRBJ2-1 | TRBV11-2 | NA | NA | TGTGCCAGCAGCTTCGGAGGATCGTTTGCGGGTGAGCAGTTCTTC | CASSFGGSFAGEQFF
16 | TRBJ1-1 | TRBV2 | NA | NA | TGTGCCAGCAGTGACGTAAGGGGCCCGGGGAACACTGAAGCTTTCTTT | CASSDVRGPGNTEAFF
17 | TRBJ2-3 | TRBV5-6 | TRBD1 | NA | TGTGCCAGCAGCTTGGCCGGTCGGCAGGGGGCAACAGATACGCAGTATTTT | CASSLAGRQGATDTQYF
14 | TRBJ2-1 | TRBV29-1 | TRBD1 | NA | TGCAGCGCGAGACAGGGCCTCCCCTACAATGAGCAGTTCTTC | CSARQGLPYNEQFF
15 | TRBJ2-3 | TRBV9 | NA | few | TGTGCCAGCAGCGTAGTTGGCAGTAGCACAGATACGCAGTATTTT | CASSVVGSSTDTQYF
13 | TRBJ2-3 | TRBV28 | NA | NA | TGTGCCAGCAGCTCCAGGGTGCCAGATACGCAGTATTTT | CASSSRVPDTQYF
17 | TRBJ2-4 | TRBV13 | TRBD2 | NA | TGTGCCAGCAGCTCCCAGGGGGTGAGCGGGGGGTTGAACATTCAGTACTTC | CASSSQGVSGGLNIQYF
14 | TRBJ2-3 | TRBV7-3 | NA | NA | TGTGCCAGCAGCTTAGCCGGGGTCGTAGATACGCAGTATTTT | CASSLAGVVDTQYF
13 | TRBJ1-2 | TRBV6-5 | NA | once | TGTGCCAGCAGAGCCGGGGATAACTATGGCTACACCTTC | CASRAGDNYGYTF
14 | TRBJ2-1 | TRBV5-1 | NA | NA | TGCGCCAGCAGCTTGAAACTGAGCTACAATGAGCAGTTCTTC | CASSLKLSYNEQFF
15 | TRBJ2-7 | TRBV7-6 | TRBD1 | few | TGTGCCAGCAGCTTAGGTGACAGGGGGCCCTACGAGCAGTACTTC | CASSLGDRGPYEQYF
15 | TRBJ1-2 | TRBV28 | TRBD1 | NA | TGTGCCAGCAGTCTCAAGGGGGCGCTAGGGTTTGGCTACACCTTC | CASSLKGALGFGYTF
17 | TRBJ2-6 | TRBV15 | NA | once | TGTGCCACCAGGAAGGCAGGGGCGAGCTCTGGGGCCAACGTCCTGACTTTC | CATRKAGASSGANVLTF
15 | TRBJ2-3 | TRBV5-1 | TRBD1 | NA | TGCGCCAGCAGCCTGGACAGGGGAGACACAGATACGCAGTATTTT | CASSLDRGDTDTQYF
12 | TRBJ2-1 | TRBV11-2 | NA | NA | TGTGCCAGCAGCGCTAGCACCTCTGAGCAGTTCTTC | CASSASTSEQFF
14 | TRBJ1-2 | TRBV2 | TRBD1 | NA | TGTGCCAGCAGTGAAAAACAGGGGGCGCCGGGCTACACCTTC | CASSEKQGAPGYTF
17 | TRBJ2-1 | TRBV19 | TRBD1 | few | TGTGCCAGTAGTGGGTTCGGGACAGGGGCCTCCTACAATGAGCAGTTCTTC | CASSGFGTGASYNEQFF
15 | TRBJ2-1 | TRBV7-9 | TRBD2 | NA | TGTGCCAGCAGCCCGGGACTAGCGGGGGGAAATGAGCAGTTCTTC | CASSPGLAGGNEQFF
18 | TRBJ2-7 | TRBV5-4 | TRBD2 | NA | TGTGCCAGCAGCTTGGGGGCGGGGGGCGCGTCGGATCTACGATGGCAGTACTTC | CASSLGAGGASDLRWQYF
12 | TRBJ2-1 | TRBV10-2 | TRBD1 | NA | TGCGCCAGTAGCCGGGACAGCAATGAGCAGTTCTTC | CASSRDSNEQFF
16 | TRBJ1-2 | TRBV5-1 | TRBD1 | NA | TGCGCCAGCAGGTTAGGGACAGCCTCGCCTTTGGATGGCTACACCTTC | CASRLGTASPLDGYTF
17 | TRBJ2-7 | TRBV10-2 | TRBD1 | NA | TGCGCCAGCATTCGAGGAGCCGGACAGGGGGCAAATTACGAGCAGTACTTC | CASIRGAGQGANYEQYF
15 | TRBJ2-1 | TRBV4-2 | TRBD2 | NA | TGTGCCAGCAGCCAAGCAGCGGGGGTTTACAATGAGCAGTTCTTC | CASSQAAGVYNEQFF
14 | TRBJ2-3 | TRBV19 | NA | NA | TGTGCCAGCAACCCGGGCGGGGCCACAGATACGCAGTATTTT | CASNPGGATDTQYF
14 | TRBJ2-5 | TRBV5-1 | TRBD1 | NA | TGCGCCAGCAGCCGTAGACAGGGGGATGAGACCCAGTACTTC | CASSRRQGDETQYF
15 | TRBJ2-1 | TRBV11-1 | NA | NA | TGTGCCAGCAGCCTTCGACAGAGCTCCTACAATGAGCAGTTCTTC | CASSLRQSSYNEQFF
15 | TRBJ2-5 | TRBV7-6 | TRBD2 | NA | TGTGCCAGCAGCCTAGGGACTAGCGGGCGGGAGACCCAGTACTTC | CASSLGTSGRETQYF
16 | TRBJ2-7 | TRBV6-5 | TRBD2 | NA | TGTGCCAGCAGTTCACTAGCGGGGGGCGCCACCTACGAGCAGTACTTC | CASSSLAGGATYEQYF
11 | TRBJ2-3 | TRBV2 | NA | NA | TGTGCCAGCAGTCGAGCTGATACGCAGTATTTT | CASSRADTQYF
15 | TRBJ2-7 | TRBV7-3 | TRBD1 | NA | TGTGCCAGCAGCACGACCGGGACAGGGGCCTACGAGCAGTACTTC | CASSTTGTGAYEQYF
16 | TRBJ1-2 | TRBV28 | TRBD1 | NA | TGTGCCAGCAGTCCTTTTGGACAGGGGCTTTCCTATGGCTACACCTTC | CASSPFGQGLSYGYTF
13 | TRBJ1-2 | TRBV13 | TRBD1 | NA | TGTGCCAGCAGCCTGGGACAGAACTATGGCTACACCTTC | CASSLGQNYGYTF
13 | TRBJ2-7 | TRBV6-1 | TRBD1 | NA | TGTGCCAGCAGGGGTAGACAGGGTAACGAGCAGTACTTC | CASRGRQGNEQYF
13 | TRBJ1-1 | TRBV30 | NA | NA | TGTGCCTGGAGTCGCGGGAGTGGGACTGAAGCTTTCTTT | CAWSRGSGTEAFF